This entry concerns a single TCR beta chain. Its antigen remains unidentified. The PCR made use of 60 Vbeta and 13 Jbeta primers. Using immunoSEQ multiplex PCR, the repertoire was profiled, and TCRdb retains in-frame clones only, with some absent. The table has 150,000 to 200,000 clones, 80% seen once. This entry is derived from a study of cytomegalovirus exposure and HLA in healthy donors. Study-level results: The investigators catalogued 180 or so TCR beta chains as cytomegalovirus-associated. Several of the most significant clusters were apparently associated with common viral pathogens in a later analysis.

The length of the CDR3 is 16 residues. The germline CDR1 and CDR2 sequences are SGHTA and FQGNSA. V lost 1 base to trimming and J lost 0 bases, with 10 bases between them. This receptor was obtained from a girl between 5 and 17 years old in good health and CMV-seropositive. Sequencing was carried out using PBMCs. The chain couples TRBV7-2 to TRBJ1-3; D is unresolved. The chain's CDR3 is CASSLDPPGSGNTIYF. The CDR3 nucleotides read TGTGCCAGCAGCTTAGACCCGCCGGGCTCTGGAAACACCATATATTTT.